A selection of T cell receptor beta chains follows, all from one sample in a study of beta chain features in type 1 diabetes. TCRdb's table, derived via immunoSEQ multiplex PCR, lists solely in-frame clones and lacks some. The sample contains 240,000 or so clones, roughly 14% of which appear only once. The source material was naive CD4+ T cells from blood. These receptors were collected from a man younger than 45 with type 1 diabetes. Both conserved end residues are part of each CDR3. D genes are given only for firm matches. Clone size appears in some rows only: once, few, many, or a class for an expanded clone.

few . TRBJ2-1 TRBV14 CASSKGDNEQFF TGTGCCAGCAGTAAAGGGGACAATGAGCAGTTCTTC
. . TRBJ1-5 TRBV2 CASADISNQPQHF TGTGCCAGCGCCGACATTAGCAATCAGCCCCAGCATTTT
few TRBD2 TRBJ2-7 TRBV25-1 CASSRRGVYEQYF TGTGCCAGCAGTCGCCGGGGGGTCTACGAGCAGTACTTC
few . TRBJ1-2 TRBV5-1 CASSEYSVQGYTF TGCGCCAGCAGCGAGTACAGTGTTCAAGGCTACACCTTC
. TRBD1 TRBJ2-5 TRBV5-1 CASSPWGQTQETQYF TGCGCCAGCAGCCCCTGGGGACAGACCCAAGAGACCCAGTACTTC
. . TRBJ1-6 TRBV30 CAWSGGKGTYNSPLHF TGTGCCTGGAGTGGAGGAAAGGGGACCTATAATTCACCCCTCCACTTT
. . TRBJ2-5 TRBV5-1 CASSAGRNQETQYF TGCGCCAGCAGCGCGGGACGGAACCAAGAGACCCAGTACTTC
few TRBD1 TRBJ2-7 TRBV4-1 CASSRTAGTGVSYEQYF TGCGCCAGCAGCCGCACGGCCGGGACAGGGGTTTCTTACGAGCAGTACTTC
few TRBD1 TRBJ1-5 TRBV7-9 CASSLGTGQPQHF TGTGCCAGCAGCTTAGGGACAGGCCAGCCCCAGCATTTT
few . TRBJ1-1 TRBV28 CASSGGARGSTEAFF TGTGCCAGCAGCGGGGGGGCGCGGGGAAGTACTGAAGCTTTCTTT
. TRBD1 TRBJ2-3 TRBV5-1 CASRPDRGGSTDTQYF TGCGCCAGCAGACCGGACAGGGGCGGTAGCACAGATACGCAGTATTTT
. . TRBJ2-6 TRBV6-5 CASSYSKSSGANVLTF TGTGCCAGCAGTTACTCGAAGAGCTCTGGGGCCAACGTCCTGACTTTC
few TRBD2 TRBJ2-1 TRBV18 CASSPLAGGFNEQFF TGTGCCAGCTCACCCCTAGCGGGGGGGTTCAATGAGCAGTTCTTC
few . TRBJ2-7 TRBV7-9 CASSQKGGEQYF TGTGCCAGCAGTCAGAAGGGAGGCGAGCAGTACTTC
. . TRBJ2-7 TRBV27 CASSLSRLSSYEQYF TGTGCCAGCAGTTTATCTCGCCTGAGCTCCTACGAGCAGTACTTC
. TRBD2 TRBJ2-1 TRBV4-1 CASSQDQAGGSYNEQFF TGCGCCAGCAGCCAAGATCAGGCGGGAGGATCGTACAATGAGCAGTTCTTC
. . TRBJ1-5 TRBV30 CAWSEGRAYQPQHF TGTGCCTGGAGTGAGGGCAGGGCCTATCAGCCCCAGCATTTT
. TRBD1 TRBJ1-2 TRBV30 CAWSTGGVIYGYTF TGTGCCTGGAGTACAGGGGGCGTAATCTATGGCTACACCTTC
. TRBD2 TRBJ2-7 TRBV5-1 CASSLAAGGPGYEQYF TGCGCCAGCAGCTTGGCAGCGGGAGGGCCGGGATACGAGCAGTACTTC
. . TRBJ1-1 TRBV7-9 CASSLNRETTEAFF TGTGCCAGCAGTTTGAACCGGGAGACCACTGAAGCTTTCTTT
. . TRBJ2-7 TRBV30 CAWARTLRTYEQYF TGTGCCTGGGCTCGGACATTAAGGACCTACGAGCAGTACTTC
. . TRBJ1-2 TRBV11-3 CASSSGVGYGYTF TGTGCCAGCAGCTCCGGGGTCGGCTATGGCTACACCTTC
few TRBD1 TRBJ2-1 TRBV2 CASSDRGPLEQFF TGTGCCAGCAGTGACAGGGGGCCTCTTGAGCAGTTCTTC
. TRBD2 TRBJ2-7 TRBV4-2 CASSQGSGESYEQYF TGTGCCAGCAGCCAAGGCAGCGGGGAAAGCTACGAGCAGTACTTC
. TRBD2 TRBJ2-1 TRBV27 CASSLQRLATGNEQFF TGTGCCAGCAGTCTACAAAGACTAGCAACGGGGAATGAGCAGTTCTTC
few TRBD2 TRBJ2-3 TRBV13 CASNWEGDTQYF TGTGCCAGCAACTGGGAGGGGGATACGCAGTATTTT
. . TRBJ2-2 TRBV19 CASSRGEEATGELFF TGTGCCAGTAGTAGAGGAGAGGAGGCCACCGGGGAGCTGTTTTTT
. TRBD2 TRBJ2-3 TRBV25-1 CASSAHRREGTQYF TGTGCCAGCAGTGCCCACCGGAGGGAGGGTACGCAGTATTTT
few . TRBJ2-7 TRBV18 CASSPRAGVTYEQYF TGTGCCAGCTCACCACGGGCAGGGGTCACCTACGAGCAGTACTTC
. . TRBJ2-5 TRBV7-2 CASSSNGQETQYF TGTGCCAGCAGCTCTAATGGCCAAGAGACCCAGTACTTC
. TRBD2 TRBJ2-5 TRBV5-4 CASSSTSGSQETQYF TGTGCCAGCAGCTCCACTAGCGGATCCCAAGAGACCCAGTACTTC
. . TRBJ2-5 TRBV9 CASSPGPQGQETQYF TGTGCCAGCAGCCCCGGTCCCCAGGGCCAGGAGACCCAGTACTTC
. TRBD2 TRBJ2-3 TRBV30 CAWRPSGSTDTQYF TGTGCCTGGAGGCCTAGCGGCAGCACAGATACGCAGTATTTT
few TRBD1 TRBJ1-6 TRBV6-5 CASSYSGTGVISPLHF TGTGCCAGCAGTTACTCCGGGACAGGGGTCATTTCACCCCTCCACTTT
. . TRBJ1-2 TRBV5-1 CASSLGGWGEDYGYTF TGCGCCAGCAGCTTGGGAGGATGGGGGGAAGACTATGGCTACACCTTC
. TRBD1 TRBJ1-2 TRBV9 CASSPRPQGDYGYTF TGTGCCAGCAGCCCCCGCCCGCAGGGGGACTATGGCTACACCTTC
. TRBD1 TRBJ2-5 TRBV2 CASRTGAQETQYF TGTGCCAGCAGGACAGGGGCCCAAGAGACCCAGTACTTC
few . TRBJ2-5 TRBV6-5 CASSYWGTSLRETQYF TGTGCCAGCAGTTACTGGGGGACATCCCTTCGAGAGACCCAGTACTTC
few . TRBJ2-2 TRBV5-1 CASSPPHYGGGELFF TGCGCCAGCAGCCCCCCTCACTACGGGGGAGGGGAGCTGTTTTTT
few . TRBJ2-2 TRBV5-1 CASSLDLETGELFF TGCGCCAGCAGCTTGGATCTGGAGACCGGGGAGCTGTTTTTT
. . TRBJ1-5 TRBV11-2 CASSLDRGQPQHF TGTGCCAGCAGCTTAGATCGGGGTCAGCCCCAGCATTTT